Sequencing of this T cell receptor (beta chain) was carried out in a study of molecular identifiers for immune sequencing clone quantification. MiXCR, run by TCRdb on the PCR reads, gives a single entry per CDR3 protein. The table shows about 330,000 distinct CDR3 sequences, with 24% occurring only once. Worth noting for this clonotype: The junction does not match germline at one end; this may be a read error.

This CDR3 is built from 15 residues. J is TRBJ2-3 and V is TRBV5-3; TRBD1 matches at 7 bases. TRBV5-3 is labeled an ORF, and its function is uncertain. Source material: naive CD8+ T cells from blood, with Jurkat cell RNA spiked in. Subset given: FACS-sorted CD8+CD4-CCR7+CD45RA+ naive T cells. The receptor was derived from a human donor in good health. Some libraries in this study had Jurkat cell RNA spiked in. CDR3 nucleotide sequence: TGTGCCAGCAGCTTGGTCTTGCAAGGGACAGATATGCAGTATTTT. This encodes CASSLVLQGTDMQYF.